This is a list of T cell receptor beta chains from one sample in a study of CD8 T cells in Susac syndrome. TCRdb re-derived calls from the immunoSEQ multiplex PCR reads in MiXCR, one entry per CDR3 protein. The sample carries roughly 100,000 distinct CDR3 sequences, approximately 94% recorded once. Material: CD8+ T cells from PBMCs. These receptors originate from a human donor with Susac syndrome. CDR3s include the opening cysteine and the closing phenylalanine or tryptophan. A D gene is named only where the DNA matches it firmly. Part of the rows lack a size; the others show once, few, many or a class for expanded clones.

clone_size: NA
d_call: NA
v_call: TRBV7-9
j_call: TRBJ2-5
cdr3_aa: CASSSPLDVGQETQYF
cdr3_nt: TGTGCCAGCAGCTCCCCACTGGACGTCGGGCAAGAGACCCAGTACTTC

clone_size: NA
d_call: NA
v_call: TRBV2
j_call: TRBJ1-1
cdr3_aa: CASSESLLNTEAFF
cdr3_nt: TGTGCCAGCAGTGAATCCCTATTGAACACTGAAGCTTTCTTT

clone_size: NA
d_call: NA
v_call: TRBV15
j_call: TRBJ2-1
cdr3_aa: CATSPGSNEQFF
cdr3_nt: TGTGCCACCAGCCCGGGGAGCAATGAGCAGTTCTTC

clone_size: NA
d_call: TRBD1
v_call: TRBV5-4
j_call: TRBJ2-7
cdr3_aa: CASSWGQGAYEQYF
cdr3_nt: TGTGCCAGCAGCTGGGGACAGGGGGCGTACGAGCAGTACTTC

clone_size: NA
d_call: TRBD2
v_call: TRBV12-3/TRBV12-4
j_call: TRBJ2-3
cdr3_aa: CASGGGVSDTQYF
cdr3_nt: TGTGCCAGCGGCGGGGGAGTATCAGATACGCAGTATTTT

clone_size: NA
d_call: NA
v_call: TRBV20-1
j_call: TRBJ1-6
cdr3_aa: CSARDLVDSSYNSPLHF
cdr3_nt: TGCAGTGCTAGAGATCTGGTAGATAGCTCCTATAATTCACCCCTCCACTTT

clone_size: NA
d_call: NA
v_call: TRBV7-3
j_call: TRBJ2-1
cdr3_aa: CASSPRGQSSYNEQFF
cdr3_nt: TGTGCCAGCAGCCCCCGGGGGCAAAGCTCCTACAATGAGCAGTTCTTC

clone_size: once
d_call: TRBD1
v_call: TRBV9
j_call: TRBJ1-3
cdr3_aa: CASSAGTGPNTIYF
cdr3_nt: TGTGCCAGCAGCGCCGGGACAGGGCCAAACACCATATATTTT

clone_size: NA
d_call: NA
v_call: TRBV7-3
j_call: TRBJ2-6
cdr3_aa: CASSHPKGESPSGANVLTF
cdr3_nt: TGTGCCAGCAGCCACCCCAAGGGCGAGTCTCCATCTGGGGCCAACGTCCTGACTTTC

clone_size: NA
d_call: TRBD1
v_call: TRBV29-1
j_call: TRBJ1-2
cdr3_aa: CSVELERTGLMLYGYTF
cdr3_nt: TGCAGCGTTGAATTAGAGAGGACAGGGCTTATGTTATATGGCTACACCTTC

clone_size: NA
d_call: NA
v_call: TRBV20-1
j_call: TRBJ1-2
cdr3_aa: CSASPNPGPSGYTF
cdr3_nt: TGCAGTGCTAGCCCAAATCCTGGACCGAGCGGCTACACCTTC

clone_size: NA
d_call: TRBD1
v_call: TRBV3-1
j_call: TRBJ2-5
cdr3_aa: CASSPGQGFLDTQYF
cdr3_nt: TGTGCCAGCAGCCCGGGACAGGGGTTTTTAGACACCCAGTACTTC

clone_size: NA
d_call: TRBD1
v_call: TRBV12-3/TRBV12-4
j_call: TRBJ1-5
cdr3_aa: CASSSQGVQPQHF
cdr3_nt: TGTGCCAGCAGTTCCCAGGGGGTTCAGCCCCAGCATTTT

clone_size: NA
d_call: NA
v_call: TRBV27
j_call: TRBJ2-3
cdr3_aa: CASSLSASMSDTQYF
cdr3_nt: TGTGCCAGCAGTTTATCGGCTAGTATGTCAGATACGCAGTATTTT

clone_size: NA
d_call: TRBD1
v_call: TRBV20-1
j_call: TRBJ2-4
cdr3_aa: CSATPRDRAGELAKNIQYF
cdr3_nt: TGCAGTGCTACCCCCCGGGACAGGGCCGGCGAGCTAGCCAAAAACATTCAGTACTTC

clone_size: NA
d_call: NA
v_call: TRBV19
j_call: TRBJ2-7
cdr3_aa: CASSFRTESYYEQYF
cdr3_nt: TGTGCCAGTAGTTTTCGGACGGAGTCGTACTACGAGCAGTACTTC

clone_size: NA
d_call: TRBD2
v_call: TRBV20-1
j_call: TRBJ2-1
cdr3_aa: CSASVSGGYNEQFF
cdr3_nt: TGCAGTGCTAGCGTAAGCGGGGGCTACAATGAGCAGTTCTTC

clone_size: NA
d_call: NA
v_call: TRBV12-3/TRBV12-4
j_call: TRBJ2-2
cdr3_aa: CASSFENTGELFF
cdr3_nt: TGTGCCAGCAGTTTCGAGAACACCGGGGAGCTGTTTTTT

clone_size: NA
d_call: NA
v_call: TRBV7-6
j_call: TRBJ2-7
cdr3_aa: CASSLSRDGGYEQYF
cdr3_nt: TGTGCCAGCAGCTTATCCCGGGACGGGGGATACGAGCAGTACTTC

clone_size: NA
d_call: NA
v_call: TRBV3-1
j_call: TRBJ2-5
cdr3_aa: CASSEQETQYF
cdr3_nt: TGTGCCAGCAGCGAACAAGAGACCCAGTACTTC

clone_size: NA
d_call: TRBD1
v_call: TRBV7-6
j_call: TRBJ2-7
cdr3_aa: CASSSTGTGFHEQYF
cdr3_nt: TGTGCCAGCAGCAGTACCGGGACAGGGTTCCACGAGCAGTACTTC